A single sample gave rise to the 32 T cell receptor beta chains below, sequenced in a study of blood T cells in healthy people across ages. The second PCR ran about 6 to 11 cycles with a sample-barcoded 5' primer and J-beta primers. TCRdb analysed the 5' RACE reads with MiXCR anew, one entry per CDR3 protein. The repertoire includes hundreds of thousands of distinct CDR3 sequences, about 28% of them detected once, and 15% to 20% sits in the top ten. Material for sequencing was blood. These receptors were obtained from a woman older than 75 in good health.

To note about this clonotype: Sequence at one end of the junction differs from germline and may be a read error. V is TRBV3-1 and J is TRBJ2-3, with 10 bases identical to TRBD2. The CDR3 totals 15 residues. Per the germline V gene, CDR1 is LGHDT and CDR2 is YNNKEL (reference sequence). The CDR3 sequence is CASSQDGASGGSQDF. CDR3 DNA: TGTGCCAGCAGCCAAGATGGAGCTAGCGGGGGTTCCCAGGATTTT.

This clonotype was seen at least ten times. The rearrangement joins TRBV6-2 or TRBV6-3 to TRBJ2-3; TRBD2 aligns across 11 bases. The V gene's germline CDR1 is MNHEY and CDR2 SVGEGT. Trimming took 2 bases from V and 1 from J; bases not matched to a gene: 8. This CDR3 spans 18 amino acids. The CDR3 sequence is CASSYGLAGGPGTDTQYF. Here the CDR3 DNA reads TGTGCCAGCAGTTACGGTCTAGCGGGGGGACCGGGCACAGATACGCAGTATTTT.

This clonotype was observed many times. V gene TRBV7-9 combines with J gene TRBJ2-7, with D possibly TRBD2 on 5 matching bases. CDR3 length equals 16 residues. V was trimmed by 2 bases and J by 3 bases, leaving 17 bases between them. Germline V lookup: CDR1 SEHNR, CDR2 FQNEAQ (reference sequence). The CDR3 DNA is TGTGCCAGCAGCTTATTCCGGGGATCCGTGAGCTACGAGCAGTACTTC. Residues: CASSLFRGSVSYEQYF. Full variable domain (outside the CDR3, taken from reference TRBV7-9 and TRBJ2-7): DTGVSQNPRHKITKRGQNVTFRCDPISEHNRLYWYRQTLGQGPEFLTYFQNEAQLEKSRLLSDRFSAERPKGSFSTLEIQRTEQGDSAMYLCASSLFRGSVSYEQYFGPGTRLTVT.

The chain recombines TRBV6-1 with TRBJ1-6; D is undetermined. Germline V gene lookup returns CDR1 MNHNS and CDR2 SASEGT. CDR3 length: 15 residues. The germline V and J ends were trimmed by 1 base and 8 bases, with 12 bases remaining between them. The DNA of the CDR3 is TGTGCCAGCAGTGAAGAAGGGTCAGCGTATTCACCCCTCCACTTT. This gives the protein CASSEEGSAYSPLHF.

This clonotype appeared many times. The rearrangement uses TRBV29-1 and TRBJ2-1; D gene ambiguous. Trimming took off 2 bases at V and 4 bases at J, with 9 bases between the two ends. Germline values: CDR1 SQVTM, CDR2 ANQGSEA. The CDR3 runs 13 residues. The CDR3 DNA sequence: TGCAGCGTTGAAATGCCTACGTACAATGAGCAGTTCTTC. Translated, it gives CSVEMPTYNEQFF.

On this clonotype: A much bigger clone sits one base away, suggesting this may be a read error. The chain employs TRBV11-3 and TRBJ2-5; 8 positions agree with TRBD2. Per germline, CDR1 SGHNT and CDR2 YENEEA. This CDR3 comprises 15 residues. V lost 9 bases to trimming and J lost 5 bases; unmatched junction nucleotides: 14. The CDR3 protein is CASTSARSGGETQYF. Here the CDR3 DNA reads TGTGCCAGTACGTCGGCCCGCAGCGGGGGTGAGACCCAGTACTTC. Complete variable domain (other parts from reference TRBV11-3 and TRBJ2-5): EAGVVQSPRYKIIEKKQPVAFWCNPISGHNTLYWYLQNLGQGPELLIRYENEEAVDDSQLPKDRFSAERLKGVDSTLKIQPAELGDSAVYLCASTSARSGGETQYFGPGTRLLVL.

The table lists this clonotype with a few counts. V and J are TRBV7-9 and TRBJ1-1; D possibly corresponds to TRBD1 (5 bases). The germline V and J ends were trimmed by 4 bases and 11 bases, with 17 bases remaining between them. The germline gives CDR1 SEHNR, CDR2 FQNEAQ (reference sequence). This CDR3 has 13 residues. The CDR3 spells CASSSFQGGDAFF. The CDR3 DNA is TGTGCCAGCAGCTCTTTCCAGGGTGGTGACGCTTTCTTT.

The chain joins TRBV7-9 to TRBJ2-5; 9 bases align to TRBD2. In germline, CDR1 is SEHNR, CDR2 FQNEAQ (reference sequence). Losses at the gene ends were 5 bases for V and 1 base for J; bases not matched to a gene: 8. This CDR3 comprises 16 residues. CDR3 bases: TGTGCCAGCAGCCCCTCTAGCGGGGAGCCCCAAGAGACCCAGTACTTC. Translation: CASSPSSGEPQETQYF.

As for this clonotype: A much larger clonotype is one base distant, so this may be a read error. J is TRBJ2-7 and V is TRBV18; the match to TRBD1 covers 7 bases. The V gene end was trimmed by 4 bases and the J gene end by 2 bases; junction bases not matched to a gene: 5. Germline CDR1 reads KGHSH; CDR2 reads LQKENI. The CDR3 totals 14 residues. In DNA, the CDR3 is TGTGCCAGCTCACAACCGGGACAGCCCTACGAGCAGTACTTC. Amino acid sequence: CASSQPGQPYEQYF.

This clonotype was detected ten times or more. The chain uses TRBV6-5 and TRBJ1-5; D gene uncertain. V shed 6 bases and J shed 5 bases, with 8 bases lying between them. The CDR3 loop spans 12 amino acids. Germline V gene lookup returns CDR1 MNHEY and CDR2 SVGAGI. CDR3 nucleotide sequence: TGTGCCAGCAGAACCATGGATCAGCCCCAGCATTTT. It codes for CASRTMDQPQHF.

The chain joins TRBV4-3 to TRBJ1-6; D gene unclear. The CDR3 runs to 14 residues. Germline assignment: CDR1 LGHNA and CDR2 YSLEER. With 4 bases removed from V and 8 bases from J, the gap between germline ends came to 12 bases. CDR3 loop: CASSRVGGYSPLHF. The CDR3 nucleotides are TGCGCCAGCAGCCGAGTTGGCGGTTATTCACCCCTCCACTTT.

With regard to this clonotype: Relative to the germline gene, one junction end is altered; a read error may explain this. The V call is TRBV28, the J call TRBJ1-2, with D tentatively TRBD1 (5 bases). This CDR3 has 17 amino acids. Germline loops: CDR1 MDHEN, CDR2 SYDVKM. The CDR3 sequence is CASSLASGLIANYGYTF. CDR3 bases: TGCGCCAGCAGCTTGGCCTCAGGGCTTATAGCTAACTATGGCTACACCTTC.

This clonotype came up many times. This chain connects TRBV7-2 to TRBJ2-3; D is ambiguous. Germline V gene lookup returns CDR1 SGHTA and CDR2 FQGNSA. V dropped 5 bases and J dropped 4 bases, with 25 bases sitting between them. The CDR3 runs 18 residues. CDR3: CASSAPWNRELAADTQYF. The CDR3 DNA sequence: TGTGCCAGCAGCGCCCCCTGGAACCGAGAATTGGCCGCAGATACGCAGTATTTT.

This clonotype was found many times. V is TRBV5-1 and J is TRBJ2-1; 11 nucleotides match TRBD1. Germline V gives CDR1 SGHRS, CDR2 YFSETQ. This CDR3 region has 14 residues. The junction had 6 bases not matched to a gene; V was cut back by 7 bases and J by 6 bases. DNA for the CDR3: TGCGCCAGCTTTACCGGGACAGGGGGCAATGAGCAGTTCTTC. Protein sequence: CASFTGTGGNEQFF.

This chain uses TRBV6-5 with TRBJ1-1; perhaps TRBD1 as D (6 bases). Per the germline V gene, CDR1 is MNHEY and CDR2 is SVGAGI. V gave up 7 bases and J gave up 1 base, with 19 bases separating them. The CDR3 consists of 16 residues. DNA of the CDR3: TGTGCCAGCAACCTAACTCCGGGACACAAGAACACTGAAGCTTTCTTT. Translated: CASNLTPGHKNTEAFF.

This clonotype was seen more than once but under ten times. The chain couples TRBV7-7 to TRBJ1-1; D is possibly TRBD1 (6 bases). CDR3 length: 13 residues. Germline V gene data show CDR1 as SSHAT and CDR2 as FNYEAQ (reference sequence). Trimming removed 5 bases from V and 4 bases from J, with 11 bases in between. The CDR3: CASSTGPSTEAFF. The CDR3 nucleotides are TGTGCCAGCAGCACAGGGCCGTCCACTGAAGCTTTCTTT.

V is TRBV7-2 and J is TRBJ1-2, with D perhaps TRBD1 (6 bases). The CDR3 is 11 residues long. The V gene's germline CDR1 is SGHTA and CDR2 FQGNSA. Trimming took 7 bases from V and 8 from J, leaving 11 bases between them. CDR3 loop: CASNIRGGYTF. As DNA, the CDR3 is TGTGCCAGCAACATAAGGGGGGGCTACACCTTC.

This clonotype was seen repeatedly, ten times or more. The chain combines TRBV6-1 with TRBJ2-3, with D maybe TRBD2 (7 bases). The CDR3 sequence is 19 residues long. The germline V and J ends were trimmed by 5 bases and 6 bases, with 30 bases remaining between them. Germline CDR1 is MNHNS and CDR2 is SASEGT. The CDR3 DNA follows: TGTGCCAGCAGTCTCCTTCCGGGGGGCTCATGGGGGGGCGCGGATACGCAGTATTTT. Translation gives CASSLLPGGSWGGADTQYF.

This clonotype has ten or more counts. The chain has TRBV7-9 and TRBJ1-2; no reliable D call. This CDR3 has 14 amino acids. V lost 1 base to trimming and J lost 4 bases, with 10 bases between them. Germline CDR1 and CDR2: SEHNR and FQNEAQ (reference sequence). In DNA, the CDR3 is TGTGCCAGCAGCTTAGATCACACCCTCTATGGCTACACCTTC. Translation: CASSLDHTLYGYTF. The complete variable domain, with remaining parts taken from reference TRBV7-9 and TRBJ1-2, reads DTGVSQNPRHKITKRGQNVTFRCDPISEHNRLYWYRQTLGQGPEFLTYFQNEAQLEKSRLLSDRFSAERPKGSFSTLEIQRTEQGDSAMYLCASSLDHTLYGYTFGSGTRLTVV.

The chain uses TRBV5-1 and TRBJ2-6, with 8 nucleotides matching TRBD1. V shed 4 bases and J 2 bases; nucleotides not matched to a gene: 5. The CDR3 totals 16 residues. Germline V CDR1 and CDR2: SGHRS, YFSETQ. For the CDR3, the DNA is TGCGCCAGCAGCGACTCAGGGGGCCCTGGGGCCAACGTCCTGACTTTC. Translating gives CASSDSGGPGANVLTF.

This clonotype showed up just a few times. The chain has TRBV7-2 and TRBJ1-4; D remains unclear. V gave up 3 bases and J gave up 10 bases, with 12 bases separating them. The CDR3 runs to 13 residues. From germline, CDR1 is SGHTA and CDR2 FQGNSA. CDR3 in DNA: TGTGCCAGCAGCTTTACGGCGGGTTCAAAACTGTTTTTT. Protein: CASSFTAGSKLFF. Full variable domain (rest looked up from reference TRBV7-2 and TRBJ1-4): GAGVSQSPSNKVTEKGKDVELRCDPISGHTALYWYRQSLGQGLEFLIYFQGNSAPDKSGLPSDRFSAERTGGSVSTLTIQRTQQEDSAVYLCASSFTAGSKLFFGSGTQLSVL.

This clonotype was found many times. The chain recombines TRBV18 with TRBJ1-1, with D maybe TRBD1 (5 bases). There are 14 residues in the CDR3. Trimming stripped 1 base from V and 5 bases from J, with 11 bases between. Germline V gene sequence: CDR1 KGHSH, CDR2 LQKENI. The CDR3 spells CASSPQGPPTEAFF. The CDR3 bases are TGTGCCAGCTCACCACAGGGACCGCCGACTGAAGCTTTCTTT.

Worth noting for this clonotype: This may be a read error, as it is one base from a much larger clone. J is TRBJ1-2 and V is TRBV6-2 or TRBV6-3; no definite D call. There are 15 residues in the CDR3. The germline V gene encodes CDR1 MNHEY and CDR2 SVGEGT. Trimming took 6 bases from V and 0 from J, leaving 14 bases between them. The CDR3 nucleotides are TGTGCCAGCAGATTCCGGGTCACTTCTAACTATGGCTACACCTTC. It codes for CASRFRVTSNYGYTF.

This clonotype has more than one count but fewer than ten. The chain uses TRBV3-1 and TRBJ1-1; no reliable D call. V was trimmed by 4 bases and J by 5 bases, leaving 14 bases between them. The CDR3 loop spans 14 amino acids. Per germline, CDR1 LGHDT and CDR2 YNNKEL (reference sequence). The CDR3 DNA reads TGTGCCAGCAGCCCCCTTAACGGAGGTACTGAAGCTTTCTTT. This sequence encodes CASSPLNGGTEAFF.

A note on this clonotype: This could be a read error, since a much larger clone is one nucleotide away. The chain employs TRBV4-3 and TRBJ2-3; D not resolved. This CDR3 has 15 residues. The germline V gene has CDR1 LGHNA and CDR2 YSLEER. This CDR3 is CTSSHDSGPWDTQYF. The CDR3 nucleotides are TGCACCAGCAGCCATGATTCCGGCCCTTGGGATACGCAGTATTTT.

Only a few counts were recorded for this clonotype. A much larger clonotype is one base distant, so this may be a read error. CDR3 loop: CSVEEPDRFYGYTF. CDR3 nucleotides: TGCAGCGTTGAAGAGCCGGACAGGTTCTATGGCTACACCTTC. The chain combines TRBV29-1 with TRBJ1-2, with TRBD1 matching over 7 bases. V shed 0 bases and J 4 bases; nucleotides not matched to a gene: 5. Germline V CDR1 and CDR2: SQVTM, ANQGSEA. The CDR3 has 14 residues.

This clonotype was seen at least ten times. The chain couples TRBV7-8 to TRBJ1-5, with 8 bases identical to TRBD1. This CDR3 has 16 residues. Germline CDR1 SGHVS, CDR2 FQNEAQ. The junction had 9 bases not matched to a gene; V was cut back by 3 bases and J by 5 bases. The CDR3 bases are TGTGCCAGCAGCTTGACAGGGGTGTCGCCATATCAGCCCCAGCATTTT. Translating it yields CASSLTGVSPYQPQHF. Looking up the rest from reference TRBV7-8 and TRBJ1-5 gives the full variable domain: GAGVSQSPRYKVAKRGQDVALRCDPISGHVSLFWYQQALGQGPEFLTYFQNEAQLDKSGLPSDRFFAERPEGSVSTLKIQRTQQEDSAVYLCASSLTGVSPYQPQHFGDGTRLSIL.

This clonotype was detected only a few times. The V gene is TRBV27, the J gene TRBJ1-6, with D possibly TRBD1 on 6 matching bases. Trimming removed 6 bases from V and 10 bases from J, with 13 bases in between. The CDR3 covers 13 residues. Germline V gene data show CDR1 as MNHEY and CDR2 as SMNVEV (reference sequence). CDR3 nucleotide sequence: TGTGCCAGCAGCCCTAACAGGGACTCACCCCTCCACTTT. It translates to CASSPNRDSPLHF.

Many counts were recorded for this clonotype. The chain couples TRBV7-8 to TRBJ1-1; D is undetermined. Germline CDR1 is SGHVS and CDR2 is FQNEAQ. This CDR3 has 13 amino acids. Trimming removed 1 base at V and 1 base at J, with 4 bases between. CDR3 loop: CASSLGWNTEAFF. The CDR3 DNA reads TGTGCCAGCAGCTTAGGGTGGAACACTGAAGCTTTCTTT.

About this clonotype itself: A much more abundant neighbour one base away suggests this may be a read error. The chain employs TRBV2 and TRBJ2-1; 10 nucleotides align to TRBD2. V was clipped by 5 bases and J by 0 bases; unmatched bases: 10. The germline V gene has CDR1 SNHLY and CDR2 FYNNEI. CDR3 length equals 18 residues. CDR3 bases: TGTGCCAGCAGTAGCCTAGCGGGGGAAAAAGTCTCCTACAATGAGCAGTTCTTC. Translation: CASSSLAGEKVSYNEQFF.

V is TRBV6-1 and J is TRBJ2-7, with 14 bases identical to TRBD2. TRBJ2-5 explains the end of the DNA better; the J call may be wrong. This CDR3 contains 16 residues. Looked up from germline, CDR1 is MNHNS and CDR2 is SASEGT. The DNA of the CDR3 is TGTGCCAGCAGTCAAGAGGGACTAGCGGGGGTGGCGACCCAGTACTTC. Its protein is CASSQEGLAGVATQYF.

This clonotype was found many times. The rearrangement links TRBV28 to TRBJ2-3; perhaps TRBD1 as D (6 bases). The V end lost 5 bases, the J end lost 8 bases, and 11 bases lay between the germline ends. Looked up from germline, CDR1 is MDHEN and CDR2 is SYDVKM. The CDR3 loop spans 12 amino acids. CDR3 sequence reads: CASSGTLLTQYF. CDR3 nucleotide sequence: TGTGCCAGCAGTGGGACACTCCTTACGCAGTATTTT.